This section outlines one TCR beta chain sequence together with its context. Its cognate antigen is unknown. From the germline J gene comes the end of the CDR3, since the read stops 3 residues before it. Average input was around 1,200 ng genomic DNA for immunoSEQ TCR beta CDR3 amplification. Here immunoSEQ multiplex PCR was the method, and the copy in TCRdb shows in-frame clones only, minus some. This sample contains some 23,000 clones. The source of the sample is a study of T cells in women clearing cervical HPV infection. Background on the study: Case blood was drawn a median approximately 150 days after lesion detection. Overall study findings and caveats: Each sample's T-cell count was unknown, possibly confounding richness.

V gave up 0 bases and J gave up 6 bases, with 14 bases separating them. The CDR3 runs to 16 residues. The germline CDR1 and CDR2 sequences are MNHNS and SASEGT. The sequence was collected from a woman aged 18-70 years with a cervical HPV16 infection that either progressed to CIN3+ or cleared (not recorded which). V gene TRBV6-1 combines with J gene TRBJ1-4, with D unclear. The specimen was blood buffy coat. CDR3 DNA, as far as it was read: TGTGCCAGCAGTGAAGCGCAAGGGTTTCTGGATGAAAAA. It specifies CASSEAQGFLDEK. The whole CDR3 protein reads CASSEAQGFLDEKLFF.